Following are 27 T cell receptor beta chains from one sample sequenced in a study of OX40 agonist ivuxolimab in advanced cancers. The repertoire was sequenced with immunoSEQ multiplex PCR; TCRdb's copy has only in-frame clones and lacks some. Found here are about 46,000 clones, 82% of them singletons; the top ten hold 1.5% to 2%. The sample was CD4+ or CD8+ T cells sorted from blood, taken in a trial of the OX40 agonist ivuxolimab. These receptors originate from an adult with an advanced solid tumor such as melanoma, head and neck, liver or kidney cancer.

This clone was seen a few times. The gene calls are TRBV19 and TRBJ2-1, with 9 bases aligning to TRBD2. With 4 bases clipped from V and 7 bases from J, the junction kept 8 bases outside the gene matches. From germline, CDR1 is LNHDA and CDR2 SQIVND (reference sequence). This CDR3 comprises 15 residues. CDR3 in amino acids: CASSSSGGRGNEQFF. CDR3 coding DNA: TGTGCCAGTAGTAGCAGCGGGGGGCGAGGAAATGAGCAGTTCTTC.

This sequence joins TRBV6-1 and TRBJ1-6; 10 bases agree with TRBD1. CDR1 is MNHNS and CDR2 is SASEGT in the germline V gene. The length of the CDR3 is 15 residues. Losses at the gene ends were 4 bases for V and 7 bases for J; bases not matched to a gene: 4. The CDR3 sequence: CASSVSGQGNSPLHF. Written as DNA, the CDR3 is TGTGCCAGCAGTGTTTCGGGACAGGGGAATTCACCCCTCCACTTT.

Concerning this clone: Additional DNA sequences in this sample encode the identical CDR3. V and J are TRBV20-1 and TRBJ1-2; 7 bases line up with TRBD1. J gave up 7 bases and V 6 bases, and 5 bases lay outside the gene matches. The CDR3 consists of 11 residues. Germline assignment: CDR1 DFQATT and CDR2 SNEGSKA (reference sequence). The CDR3 reads CSATGAGGYTF. In DNA, the CDR3 is TGCAGTGCCACAGGGGCGGGTGGCTACACCTTC.

The chain uses TRBV5-4 and TRBJ1-2; D not resolved. Germline V CDR1 and CDR2: SGHNT, YYREEE (reference sequence). This CDR3 is built from 12 residues. The germline V and J ends were trimmed by 4 bases and 5 bases, with 9 bases remaining between them. The DNA of the CDR3 is TGTGCCAGCAGCCCCCCCGGGTATGGCTACACCTTC. Translating gives CASSPPGYGYTF.

The CDR3 sequence: CASSGSSGNTIYF. The CDR3 nucleotides read TGTGCCAGTAGTGGGAGCTCTGGAAACACCATATATTTT. This chain joins TRBV19 and TRBJ1-3; D is ambiguous. Germline V gene lookup returns CDR1 LNHDA and CDR2 SQIVND (reference sequence). V was clipped by 5 bases and J by 0 bases, with 5 bases between them. The CDR3 has 13 amino acids.

This chain links TRBV7-3 with TRBJ1-2; 8 bases fit TRBD1. Germline trimming cut 5 bases from V and 6 bases from J; bases unmatched to any gene: 11. In germline, CDR1 is SGHTA, CDR2 FQGTGA. This CDR3 contains 15 residues. This CDR3 reads CASSPNQGAWDGYTF. The DNA for the CDR3 is TGTGCCAGCAGCCCTAACCAGGGGGCGTGGGATGGCTACACCTTC.

The V and J genes are TRBV9 and TRBJ2-1; 12 bases match TRBD2. The CDR3 consists of 14 residues. Germline V CDR1 and CDR2: SGDLS, YYNGEE. The V segment lost 0 bases and the J segment 12 bases; nucleotides outside the gene matches: 4. The CDR3 spells CASSVELAGGMQFF. CDR3 sequence (DNA): TGTGCCAGCAGCGTAGAGCTAGCGGGGGGGATGCAGTTCTTC.

The rearrangement joins TRBV7-8 to TRBJ1-4, with D perhaps matching TRBD1 (6 bases). V lost 0 bases, J lost 7 bases, and 15 bases lay in between. This CDR3 contains 16 residues. CDR1 is SGHVS, CDR2 FQNEAQ, per germline. CDR3 in amino acids: CASSLAPGARSEKLFF. CDR3 DNA: TGTGCCAGCAGCTTAGCCCCAGGGGCGAGGAGTGAAAAACTGTTTTTT.

The chain links TRBV18 to TRBJ1-1; tentative D call: TRBD1 (5 bases). V was pared by 4 bases and J by 2 bases, with 14 bases between. Germline V CDR1 and CDR2: KGHSH, LQKENI. The CDR3 is 15 residues long. In DNA, the CDR3 is TGTGCCAGCTCACTACAGGACGGTCGCAACACTGAAGCTTTCTTT. Translated, it gives CASSLQDGRNTEAFF.

J is TRBJ1-5 and V is TRBV7-8, with D maybe TRBD1 (6 bases). From germline, CDR1 is SGHVS and CDR2 FQNEAQ. The CDR3 is made up of 14 amino acids. Trimming stripped 6 bases from V and 4 bases from J, with 13 bases between. DNA for the CDR3: TGTGCCAGCAGATTGGGGGCAGAGAATCAGCCCCAGCATTTT. The encoded protein is CASRLGAENQPQHF. Filled out from reference TRBV7-8 and TRBJ1-5, the complete variable domain reads GAGVSQSPRYKVAKRGQDVALRCDPISGHVSLFWYQQALGQGPEFLTYFQNEAQLDKSGLPSDRFFAERPEGSVSTLKIQRTQQEDSAVYLCASRLGAENQPQHFGDGTRLSIL.

The rearrangement uses TRBV7-2 and TRBJ2-7; a possible D gene is TRBD1 (6 bases). The germline gives CDR1 SGHTA, CDR2 FQGNSA. V lost 5 bases to trimming and J lost 2 bases, with 16 bases between them. The CDR3 loop spans 15 amino acids. The CDR3 bases are TGTGCCAGCAGCCCACAGGGAATGGAAACCTACGAGCAGTACTTC. This encodes CASSPQGMETYEQYF. Drawing the rest from reference TRBV7-2 and TRBJ2-7, the complete variable domain is GAGVSQSPSNKVTEKGKDVELRCDPISGHTALYWYRQSLGQGLEFLIYFQGNSAPDKSGLPSDRFSAERTGGSVSTLTIQRTQQEDSAVYLCASSPQGMETYEQYFGPGTRLTVT.

The chain uses TRBV6-1 and TRBJ1-3; 7 bases agree with TRBD1. The trim removed 8 bases at V and 4 bases at J, leaving 8 bases unmatched. This CDR3 has 14 residues. From germline, CDR1 is MNHNS and CDR2 SASEGT. The CDR3 nucleotides are TGTGCCAGCGCAGACAGGGAAGGCGGAAACACCATATATTTT. It specifies CASADREGGNTIYF.

The J gene is TRBJ1-2, the V gene TRBV11-2; D possibly corresponds to TRBD1 (5 bases). CDR3 length: 15 amino acids. Germline V lookup: CDR1 SGHAT, CDR2 FQNNGV. V lost 3 bases and J 4 bases, leaving 15 bases between the germline ends. The CDR3 region has the DNA TGTGCCAGCAGCTTGTTGATGTCGGGGCCCTATGGCTACACCTTC. Encoded protein: CASSLLMSGPYGYTF.

The chain links TRBV5-1 to TRBJ2-4; TRBD1 matches at 7 bases. The CDR3 is 13 residues long. The germline CDR1 and CDR2 sequences are SGHRS and YFSETQ. V shed 5 bases and J 6 bases; nucleotides not matched to a gene: 5. The CDR3 protein is CASRQGSGNIQYF. The CDR3 nucleotides are TGCGCCAGCAGACAGGGGTCCGGAAACATTCAGTACTTC.

This chain uses TRBV2 with TRBJ2-1; the match to TRBD2 covers 13 bases. There are 16 residues in the CDR3. CDR1 and CDR2 (germline): SNHLY, FYNNEI. V gave up 8 bases and J gave up 4 bases; unmatched junction bases: 8. DNA of the CDR3: TGTGCCAGCTCCCCGGAGGGACTAGCGGGGTACAATGAGCAGTTCTTC. This gives the protein CASSPEGLAGYNEQFF. Full variable domain (outside the CDR3, taken from reference TRBV2 and TRBJ2-1): EPEVTQTPSHQVTQMGQEVILRCVPISNHLYFYWYRQILGQKVEFLVSFYNNEISEKSEIFDDQFSVERPDGSNFTLKIRSTKLEDSAMYFCASSPEGLAGYNEQFFGPGTRLTVL.

The V gene is TRBV4-1, the J gene TRBJ1-2; D is undetermined. The CDR3 totals 15 residues. Trimming took off 6 bases at V and 1 base at J, with 15 bases between the two ends. CDR1 and CDR2 (germline): MGHRA, YSYEKL. Here the CDR3 reads CASSLISDGNYGYTF. The CDR3 coding sequence is TGCGCCAGCAGTCTTATCTCGGACGGTAACTATGGCTACACCTTC.

V is TRBV7-2 and J is TRBJ2-7; D gene uncertain. Trimming cost V 1 base and J 0 bases, with 10 bases left between them. The CDR3 sequence is 15 residues long. CDR1 is SGHTA and CDR2 is FQGNSA in the germline V gene. This CDR3 is CASSLGAINSYEQYF. The CDR3 DNA follows: TGTGCCAGCAGCTTAGGGGCTATCAACTCCTACGAGCAGTACTTC.

The chain links TRBV6-5 to TRBJ1-6, with unresolved D. The germline CDR1 and CDR2 sequences are MNHEY and SVGAGI. The CDR3 length is 13 residues. V was cut by 0 bases and J by 7 bases, with 4 bases left in between. In DNA form, the CDR3 reads TGTGCCAGCAGTTACTCAATGAATTCACCCCTCCACTTT. This encodes CASSYSMNSPLHF.

The CDR3 is CASSMRDRGGTEAFF. For the CDR3, the DNA is TGTGCCAGCAGCATGCGAGACAGGGGCGGGACTGAAGCTTTCTTT. The chain combines TRBV4-2 with TRBJ1-1; 8 positions match TRBD1. The germline CDR1 and CDR2 sequences are LGHNA and YNFKEQ. V shed 5 bases, J shed 5 bases, and the junction held 10 bases outside the gene matches. The CDR3 runs 15 residues.

This chain joins TRBV6-6 and TRBJ2-2; D possibly corresponds to TRBD1 (6 bases). V was pared by 8 bases and J by 7 bases, with 14 bases between. Germline lookup yields CDR1 MNHNY and CDR2 SVGAGI (reference sequence). This CDR3 comprises 13 residues. The CDR3: CASSRDTVGELFF. The CDR3 bases are TGTGCCAGCTCTAGGGACACCGTCGGGGAGCTGTTTTTT.

V is TRBV9 and J is TRBJ2-2; no clear D. This CDR3 contains 13 residues. The ends were cut back, 0 bases at V and 4 bases at J, with 4 bases in the middle. Germline V gene sequence: CDR1 SGDLS, CDR2 YYNGEE. The CDR3 is CASSVGTTGELFF. The CDR3, as DNA: TGTGCCAGCAGCGTAGGGACCACCGGGGAGCTGTTTTTT. Variable domain in full (rest from reference TRBV9 and TRBJ2-2): DSGVTQTPKHLITATGQRVTLRCSPRSGDLSVYWYQQSLDQGLQFLIQYYNGEERAKGNILERFSAQQFPDLHSELNLSSLELGDSALYFCASSVGTTGELFFGEGSRLTVL.

The chain employs TRBV5-1 and TRBJ2-2; 9 nucleotides align to TRBD2. The germline V gene encodes CDR1 SGHRS and CDR2 YFSETQ. The CDR3 sequence is 16 residues long. Trimming at V came to 3 bases and at J to 4 bases, leaving 7 bases not matched to a gene. CDR3 sequence (DNA): TGCGCCAGCAGCTCGAAAGCGGGGGGACGCACCGGGGAGCTGTTTTTT. Amino acid sequence: CASSSKAGGRTGELFF. The full variable domain, completed using reference TRBV5-1 and TRBJ2-2, is KAGVTQTPRYLIKTRGQQVTLSCSPISGHRSVSWYQQTPGQGLQFLFEYFSETQRNKGNFPGRFSGRQFSNSRSEMNVSTLELGDSALYLCASSSKAGGRTGELFFGEGSRLTVL.

The rearrangement uses TRBV9 and TRBJ2-3; the match to TRBD1 covers 9 bases. J lost 1 base, V lost 7 bases, and 22 bases had no gene match. Germline lookup yields CDR1 SGDLS and CDR2 YYNGEE. CDR3 length: 20 residues. This CDR3 is CASSGTGHTRGPGGTDTQYF. In DNA, the CDR3 is TGTGCCAGCTCCGGGACAGGGCATACGCGGGGGCCGGGTGGCACAGATACGCAGTATTTT.

V is TRBV11-2 and J is TRBJ2-5; D is perhaps TRBD1 or TRBD2 (5 bases each). In germline, CDR1 is SGHAT, CDR2 FQNNGV. The CDR3 runs 14 residues. V shed 2 bases and J shed 3 bases, with 10 bases lying between them. DNA of the CDR3: TGTGCCAGCAGCTTACGGGACGGTAAAGAGACCCAGTACTTC. This gives the protein CASSLRDGKETQYF. Full variable domain (missing parts from reference TRBV11-2 and TRBJ2-5): EAGVAQSPRYKIIEKRQSVAFWCNPISGHATLYWYQQILGQGPKLLIQFQNNGVVDDSQLPKDRFSAERLKGVDSTLKIQPAKLEDSAVYLCASSLRDGKETQYFGPGTRLLVL.

Written as DNA, the CDR3 is TGCGCCAGCAGCCAAGATTCGGGGGGCGATCAAGGAGATACGCAGTATTTT. Translated, it gives CASSQDSGGDQGDTQYF. V usage is TRBV4-3 and J usage is TRBJ2-3; perhaps TRBD2 as D (7 bases). This CDR3 is 17 amino acids long. With 0 bases removed from V and 5 bases from J, the gap between germline ends came to 18 bases. Germline CDR1 reads LGHNA; CDR2 reads YSLEER.

The chain uses TRBV29-1 and TRBJ1-2, with a tentative D call TRBD1 (5 bases). Germline CDR1 SQVTM, CDR2 ANQGSEA. Trimming stripped 8 bases from V and 7 bases from J, with 20 bases between. The CDR3 spans 13 residues. DNA for the CDR3: TGCAGCTCATCCCCCGGGGGAGCCTCTGGCTACACCTTC. Amino acids: CSSSPGGASGYTF. Combining the CDR3 with reference TRBV29-1 and TRBJ1-2 gives the whole variable domain SAVISQKPSRDICQRGTSLTIQCQVDSQVTMMFWYRQQPGQSLTLIATANQGSEATYESGFVIDKFPISRPNLTFSTLTVSNMSPEDSSIYLCSSSPGGASGYTFGSGTRLTVV.

The rearrangement uses TRBV7-2 and TRBJ2-1, with 14 bases that match TRBD2. The CDR3 is 16 residues long. The germline gives CDR1 SGHTA, CDR2 FQGNSA. V lost 3 bases, J lost 4 bases, and 2 bases stayed unmatched. CDR3 bases: TGTGCCAGCAGCTTTGGGACTAGCGGGGGTTACAATGAGCAGTTCTTC. It yields the protein CASSFGTSGGYNEQFF.